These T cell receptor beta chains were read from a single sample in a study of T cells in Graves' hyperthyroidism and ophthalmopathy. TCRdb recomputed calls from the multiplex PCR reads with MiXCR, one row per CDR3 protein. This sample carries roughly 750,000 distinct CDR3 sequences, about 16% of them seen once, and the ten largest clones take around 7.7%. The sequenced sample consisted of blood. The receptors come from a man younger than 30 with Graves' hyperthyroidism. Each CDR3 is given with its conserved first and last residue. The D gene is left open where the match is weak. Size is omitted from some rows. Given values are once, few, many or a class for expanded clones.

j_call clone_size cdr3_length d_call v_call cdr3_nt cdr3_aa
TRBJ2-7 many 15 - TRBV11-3 TGTGCCAGCAGCTTGAGAGGCTCACCCCGTTACGAGCAGTACTTC CASSLRGSPRYEQYF
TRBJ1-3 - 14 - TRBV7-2 TGTGCCAGCAGCTTCCTTGGGAGGGGAAACACCATATATTTT CASSFLGRGNTIYF
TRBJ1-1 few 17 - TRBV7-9 TGTGCCAGCAGCTTAGAATCCGGGCACCTACGGTACACTGAAGCTTTCTTT CASSLESGHLRYTEAFF
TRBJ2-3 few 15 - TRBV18 TGTGCCAGCTCACCTCTACAGGGTGGCGCAGATACGCAGTATTTT CASSPLQGGADTQYF
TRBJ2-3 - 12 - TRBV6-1 TGTGCCAGCAGTCAAAATCCAGATACGCAGTATTTT CASSQNPDTQYF
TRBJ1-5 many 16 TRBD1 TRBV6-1 TGTGCCAGCAGTGGGAGGACAGGGTGGGGCAATCAGCCCCAGCATTTT CASSGRTGWGNQPQHF
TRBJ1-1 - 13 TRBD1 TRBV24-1 TGTGCCACCAGGGGACAGGGTTTGTCTGAAGCTTTCTTT CATRGQGLSEAFF
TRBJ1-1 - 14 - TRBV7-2 TGTGCCAGCAGCTTAGTACGGGGAGAGACTGAAGCTTTCTTT CASSLVRGETEAFF
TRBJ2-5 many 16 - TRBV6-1 TGTGCCAGCAGTGAATTAAGCGGTTTGTACCAAGAGACCCAGTACTTC CASSELSGLYQETQYF
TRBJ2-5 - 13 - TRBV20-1 TGCAGTGCTAGAGATTCCCCGCTGGAGACCCAGTACTTC CSARDSPLETQYF
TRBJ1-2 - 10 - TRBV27 TGTGCCAGCACCTCCTATGGCTACACCTTC CASTSYGYTF
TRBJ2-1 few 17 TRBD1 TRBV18 TGTGCCAGCTCACCTCGGCAGGGACAGGAGTCCTACAATGAGCAGTTCTTC CASSPRQGQESYNEQFF
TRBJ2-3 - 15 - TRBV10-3 TGTGCCGTAAAGGACAGTGCGTCGCTCACAGATACGCAGTATTTT CAVKDSASLTDTQYF
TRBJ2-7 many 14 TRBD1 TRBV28 TGTGCCAGCAGGGTCGGACAGGGGATCTACGAGCAGTACTTC CASRVGQGIYEQYF
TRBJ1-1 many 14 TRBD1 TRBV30 TGTGCCGGAAACAGGGGACTCCTGGAAACTGAAGCTTTCTTT CAGNRGLLETEAFF
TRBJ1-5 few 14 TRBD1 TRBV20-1 TGCAGTGCCATTCAGGGGGGAGGCAATCAGCCCCAGCATTTT CSAIQGGGNQPQHF
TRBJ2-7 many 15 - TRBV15 TGTGCCACCAGCAGAGATCCCGGGGGTTCCCTCGAGCAGTACTTC CATSRDPGGSLEQYF
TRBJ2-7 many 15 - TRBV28 TGTGCCAGCAGTGTAGATTTAGGGAGCTCCTACGAGCAGTACTTC CASSVDLGSSYEQYF
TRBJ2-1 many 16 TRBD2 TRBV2 TGTGCCAGCAGTCCCGCGGGAGGGCGTACGTACAATGAGCAGTTCTTC CASSPAGGRTYNEQFF
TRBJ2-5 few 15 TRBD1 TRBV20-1 TGCAGTGGAAGTAATAACAGGGGATGGCAAGAGACCCAGTACTTC CSGSNNRGWQETQYF